These T cell receptor beta chains were read from a single sample in a study of Tregs in tolerant kidney transplant recipients. Method: immunoSEQ multiplex PCR; TCRdb's copy keeps in-frame clones and lacks some. The sample holds 240,000 or so clones, 65% to 85% seen once. The sample was CD4+ T cells from blood. Receptors were obtained from a human donor in good health. Both conserved end residues are part of each CDR3. D genes are given only for firm matches. Expanded clones get a size class; other rows say once, few or many, or leave the size out.

TRBV5-1,NA,NA,TRBJ1-1,CASSLEGHTEAFF,TGCGCCAGCAGCTTGGAGGGGCACACTGAAGCTTTCTTT
TRBV4-1,NA,NA,TRBJ1-3,CASSRTGESSGNTIYF,TGCGCCAGCAGCAGAACGGGGGAGAGCTCTGGAAACACCATATATTTT
TRBV11-3,NA,NA,TRBJ1-1,CASSLGGFTEAFF,TGTGCCAGCAGCTTAGGGGGGTTCACTGAAGCTTTCTTT
TRBV21-1,NA,NA,TRBJ2-1,CASSKLAPVDEQFF,TGTGCCAGCAGCAAATTGGCCCCCGTGGATGAGCAGTTCTTC
TRBV10-2,few,NA,TRBJ1-6,CASSEVVFPALNSPLHF,TGCGCCAGCAGTGAAGTCGTCTTTCCCGCCTTAAATTCACCCCTCCACTTT
TRBV30,once,TRBD2,TRBJ2-3,CAWSRLAGGGTQYF,TGTGCCTGGTCCCGACTAGCGGGGGGAGGTACGCAGTATTTT
TRBV18,NA,NA,TRBJ1-1,CASSRTGEMNTEAFF,TGTGCCAGCTCACGCACAGGAGAAATGAACACTGAAGCTTTCTTT
TRBV11-2,NA,TRBD2,TRBJ2-7,CASSPSGGVYEQYF,TGTGCCAGCAGCCCCAGTGGGGGGGTCTACGAGCAGTACTTC
TRBV25-1,NA,NA,TRBJ1-1,CASSEGLNTEAFF,TGTGCCAGCAGTGAAGGTTTGAACACTGAAGCTTTCTTT
TRBV11-3,NA,NA,TRBJ2-2,CASSLQGFAGELFF,TGTGCCAGCAGCTTACAGGGATTCGCCGGGGAGCTGTTTTTT
TRBV6-1,NA,NA,TRBJ1-2,CASSGQPYGYTF,TGTGCCAGCAGCGGACAGCCCTATGGCTACACCTTC
TRBV7-9,NA,NA,TRBJ1-1,CASSLVASNTEAFF,TGTGCCAGCAGCTTAGTAGCTTCAAACACTGAAGCTTTCTTT
TRBV14,NA,NA,TRBJ1-1,CASSQISGTEAFF,TGTGCCAGCAGCCAGATTAGTGGAACTGAAGCTTTCTTT
TRBV7-2,NA,TRBD2,TRBJ2-3,CASSLELAEGTQYF,TGTGCCAGCAGCTTAGAACTAGCGGAGGGTACGCAGTATTTT
TRBV4-1,few,TRBD1,TRBJ1-4,CASSPGQGREKLFF,TGCGCCAGCAGCCCGGGACAGGGACGTGAAAAACTGTTTTTT
TRBV6-1,NA,NA,TRBJ1-6,CASSPRTGVGLPLHF,TGTGCCAGCAGCCCCCGAACCGGAGTAGGATTACCCCTCCACTTT
TRBV7-9,NA,NA,TRBJ1-1,CASSTLNTEAFF,TGTGCCAGCAGCACCTTAAACACTGAAGCTTTCTTT